This TCR beta chain comes out of a study of cytomegalovirus exposure and HLA in healthy donors. The CDR3 is made up of 15 amino acids. Germline V gene data show CDR1 as SGDLS and CDR2 as YYNGEE. V was shortened by 0 bases and J by 4 bases, with 10 bases between the two germline ends. Clones were sequenced by immunoSEQ multiplex PCR, and TCRdb holds only the in-frame ones, with some missing. The sample yields about 190,000 clones, approximately 88% seen once. Study-wide findings and caveats: Reports described diagnosis of cytomegalovirus status by the classifier as highly specific and sensitive. Cytomegalovirus association was listed for approximately 150 TCR beta chains.

To note about this clone: The antigen is undetermined.

The donors were members of the validation cohort, which comprised 120 subjects and was separate from the first cohort of 600 to 800 subjects. The sequence was obtained from a man between 18 and 35 years old in good health and CMV-seropositive. Sequenced material: PBMCs. The chain recombines TRBV9 with TRBJ2-2; a weak D match, TRBD2 (5 bases). Written as DNA, the CDR3 is TGTGCCAGCAGCGTAGAACTAGTTGCCACCGGGGAGCTGTTTTTT. This sequence encodes CASSVELVATGELFF.